These 6 T cell receptor beta chains share one sample of origin, sequenced in a study of blood T cell repertoires in COVID-19. Produced via immunoSEQ multiplex PCR; TCRdb's table is partial and in-frame only. The table records under 200,000 clones, about 86% of them present only once. The source material was peripheral blood. The receptors come from a man between 25 and 39 years old with active or convalescent COVID-19.

This chain uses TRBV4-1 with TRBJ2-1; 10 positions match TRBD2. J was trimmed by 10 bases and V by 0 bases; bases with no gene match: 6. The V gene's germline CDR1 is MGHRA and CDR2 YSYEKL. CDR3 length: 15 amino acids. CDR3 loop: CASSQDVLAGEEQFF. In DNA form, the CDR3 reads TGCGCCAGCAGCCAAGATGTCCTAGCGGGAGAAGAGCAGTTCTTC.

This clone has more than one count but fewer than ten. The chain carries TRBV9 and TRBJ1-2; D possibly corresponds to TRBD1 (5 bases). Trimming left V 4 bases short and J 1 base short, with 14 bases between. The CDR3 is 15 amino acids. Germline lookup yields CDR1 SGDLS and CDR2 YYNGEE. The DNA of the CDR3 is TGTGCCAGCAGCCTAGGGGAGGGCCTTAACTATGGCTACACCTTC. Encoded protein: CASSLGEGLNYGYTF. Drawing the rest from reference TRBV9 and TRBJ1-2, the complete variable domain is DSGVTQTPKHLITATGQRVTLRCSPRSGDLSVYWYQQSLDQGLQFLIQYYNGEERAKGNILERFSAQQFPDLHSELNLSSLELGDSALYFCASSLGEGLNYGYTFGSGTRLTVV.

V and J are TRBV20-1 and TRBJ2-3; D gene uncertain. The CDR3 runs 14 residues. The V gene's germline CDR1 is DFQATT and CDR2 SNEGSKA (reference sequence). Trimming shortened V by 3 bases and J by 0 bases, and 10 bases separated the two germline ends. The DNA for the CDR3 is TGCAGTGCTAGTTCAGCGCGCAGCACAGATACGCAGTATTTT. It codes for CSASSARSTDTQYF.

In its sample, this clone was seen once. Distinct nucleotide sequences in the sample also encode this CDR3. V and J are TRBV19 and TRBJ1-5, with 7 bases identical to TRBD1. Germline V CDR1 and CDR2: LNHDA, SQIVND (reference sequence). V gave up 3 bases and J gave up 3 bases; unmatched junction bases: 8. The CDR3 is 16 residues long. CDR3: CASSIGAGGSNQPQHF. The CDR3 DNA sequence: TGTGCCAGTAGTATTGGGGCAGGGGGTTCCAATCAGCCCCAGCATTTT.

CDR3 sequence reads: CASSYATGSGEQYF. In DNA, the CDR3 is TGTGCCAGCAGTTACGCGACAGGGTCGGGCGAGCAGTACTTC. V gene TRBV6-5 combines with J gene TRBJ2-7; 7 bases are a match to TRBD1. V shed 2 bases and J 6 bases; nucleotides not matched to a gene: 7. Germline assignment: CDR1 MNHEY and CDR2 SVGAGI. CDR3 length: 14 amino acids.

This chain links TRBV3-1 (or the pseudogene TRBV3-2) with TRBJ2-3, with 12 bases identical to TRBD2. The CDR3 loop spans 16 amino acids. Germline values: CDR1 LGHDT, CDR2 YNNKEL (reference sequence). Trimming took 1 base from V and 1 from J; bases not matched to a gene: 0. The CDR3 coding sequence is TGTGCCAGCAGCCAAGGACTAGCGGGGGGCACAGATACGCAGTATTTT. Translation gives CASSQGLAGGTDTQYF.